This TCR beta chain was captured by sequencing in a study of shared clonotypes between healthy human individuals. Regarding the study as a whole: It was the non-shared clonotypes that had lower generation probabilities than clonotypes shared by all four donors.

The germline V gene encodes CDR1 SEHNR and CDR2 FQNEAQ (reference sequence). Trimming removed 1 base at V and 0 bases at J, with 4 bases between. The CDR3 consists of 14 residues. Naive CD8 isolation took CD45RO-negative cells positively selected for CCR7 and excluded terminally differentiated effector memory CD45RA+ cells. Donors comprised only Caucasian adults living in Nashville, Tennessee. Method: immunoSEQ multiplex PCR; TCRdb's copy keeps in-frame clones and lacks some. The sample has some 2.1 million clones, about 94% seen once. For this clone: Its matching antigen is unknown. Distinct nucleotide sequences in the sample also encode this CDR3.

Sequencing used naive CD8+ T cells from PBMCs. The receptor was isolated from a man younger than 35 in good health. Some clones in this sample may be carry-over from other donors' samples. The rearrangement links TRBV7-9 to TRBJ1-3; no clear D. CDR3 nucleotide sequence: TGTGCCAGCAGCTTAGGGGACTCTGGAAACACCATATATTTT. It encodes CASSLGDSGNTIYF.